The clone carrying this T cell receptor beta chain was seen a single time. These data are taken from a study of blood T cell repertoires in COVID-19. Study context: Samples taken during acute and convalescent COVID-19 were collected in the United States, Italy and Spain. PBMCs, B-cell-depleted T cells, or T cells provided the cDNA or gDNA that made up the material.

The CDR3 runs to 14 residues. Germline CDR1 reads MNHEY; CDR2 reads SVGEGT. Trimming took 2 bases from V and 1 from J, leaving 8 bases between them. Source study methods: Nucleated cell counts were estimated from reference gene primer amplification. Sequencing was performed with immunoSEQ multiplex PCR; in TCRdb, only in-frame clones are kept and a portion is missing. That table is the source of V, J and clone size, and D and trimming were worked out from the DNA. Among 80,000 or so clones, around 91% were seen once, and the ten largest hold 1.5% to 2%. Sequencing used peripheral blood. The receptor was isolated from a woman aged 50 to 60 in a cohort sampled during active COVID-19. The chain is built from TRBV6-2 or TRBV6-3 and TRBJ1-1, with D possibly TRBD1 on 5 matching bases. The CDR3 DNA sequence: TGTGCCAGCAGTTACCAGGGAGGGAACACTGAAGCTTTCTTT. It is translated as CASSYQGGNTEAFF.